This T cell receptor (beta chain) was observed in a study of T cell repertoires in cytomegalovirus infection. The overall study: A matching HLA type, together with CMV infection, was signaled by public TCR beta signatures. The study, taken as a whole, reports: Clonotypes of TCR beta that were HLA-C-restricted and CMV-specific dominated the ex vivo response. There were carriers of CMV plus the relevant HLA, and cumulative public TCR beta family frequency identified them.

TCRdb re-called the reads through MiXCR, storing one row per CDR3 protein. This sample yields about 230,000 distinct CDR3 sequences, of which 22% are seen a single time; around a sixth belongs to the top ten. This clonotype was recorded many times. As yet, its antigen is unknown. Germline V gene lookup returns CDR1 SEHNR and CDR2 FQNEAQ (reference sequence). This CDR3 is built from 12 residues. V gave up 10 bases and J gave up 2 bases, with 12 bases separating them. This clonotype originated in a human donor in good health (CMV status not recorded). Some clones in this sample may be carry-over from other donors' samples. Sequenced sample: CD8+ T cells from PBMCs. The V call is TRBV7-9, the J call TRBJ2-7, with a tentative D call TRBD2 (7 bases). The CDR3 nucleotides read TGTGCCATAACAGGGACTACCTACGAGCAGTACTTC. Encoded protein: CAITGTTYEQYF. Together with reference TRBV7-9 and TRBJ2-7, the CDR3 gives the full variable domain: DTGVSQNPRHKITKRGQNVTFRCDPISEHNRLYWYRQTLGQGPEFLTYFQNEAQLEKSRLLSDRFSAERPKGSFSTLEIQRTEQGDSAMYLCAITGTTYEQYFGPGTRLTVT.